This TCR beta chain was identified in a study of shared clonotypes between healthy human individuals. With respect to this clone: Antigen unknown.

Whole-study results and caveats: The naive CD4 repertoires of a few donors were compared, and around 5% of clonotypes were shared. Sampling included only blood; tissue repertoires likely differ. An expected dependence of interdonor clonotype sharing on sequencing depth was noted.

The data were produced by immunoSEQ multiplex PCR, yet TCRdb's version contains in-frame clones alone and is incomplete. The data show about 100,000 clones, 68% seen once. The CDR3 loop spans 15 amino acids. The germline V gene encodes CDR1 KGHSH and CDR2 LQKENI. Trimming stripped 3 bases from V and 0 bases from J, with 12 bases between. The origin of this receptor is a man aged 30 to 45 in good health. The sequenced material came from memory CD8+ T cells sorted from blood. As for subset: CD45RO+ cells pooled with CCR7-negative TemRA cells. This rearrangement joins TRBV18 to TRBJ2-7; no clear D gene. The CDR3 nucleotides read TGTGCCAGCTCACCCGCTCCTATCGTCTCCTACGAGCAGTACTTC. Translation: CASSPAPIVSYEQYF.